These 14 T cell receptor beta chains were all obtained from the same sample, sequenced in a study of shared clonotypes between healthy human individuals. Generated by immunoSEQ multiplex PCR, the TCRdb table keeps only in-frame clones and is missing some. The data contain some 2.1 million clones, roughly 94% of them singletons. Material: naive CD4+ T cells sorted from blood. The subset here: CD45RA+ positively selected. The receptor set was obtained from a man younger than 35 in good health.

The gene calls are TRBV5-4 and TRBJ2-7, with D perhaps matching TRBD1 (6 bases). The CDR3 covers 13 residues. V gave up 0 bases and J gave up 4 bases, with 8 bases separating them. CDR1 is SGHNT, CDR2 YYREEE, per germline (reference sequence). The CDR3, as DNA: TGTGCCAGCAGCTTGGAACAGGGTTACGAGCAGTACTTC. It specifies CASSLEQGYEQYF.

This chain links TRBV18 with TRBJ2-7; 9 positions match TRBD1. Losses at the gene ends were 2 bases for V and 5 bases for J; bases not matched to a gene: 4. The CDR3 runs to 14 residues. Germline lookup yields CDR1 KGHSH and CDR2 LQKENI. CDR3 nucleotide sequence: TGTGCCAGCTCACCAGACAGGGGGTCGGACGAGCAGTACTTC. Translation gives CASSPDRGSDEQYF.

J is TRBJ2-5 and V is TRBV10-3; unclear D gene. V lost 10 bases and J lost 2, with 17 bases in between. The CDR3 consists of 14 residues. The germline gives CDR1 ENHRY, CDR2 SYGVKD. The CDR3: CATTPSVGQETQYF. The CDR3 coding sequence is TGTGCCACCACCCCTTCCGTGGGTCAAGAGACCCAGTACTTC.

This chain connects TRBV27 to TRBJ1-1; D is unclear. Germline V gene sequence: CDR1 MNHEY, CDR2 SMNVEV (reference sequence). The CDR3 contains 14 residues. V was shortened by 5 bases and J by 1 base, with 11 bases between the two germline ends. CDR3 sequence reads: CASSPRAGNTEAFF. The CDR3 nucleotides are TGTGCCAGCAGTCCGAGAGCAGGGAACACTGAAGCTTTCTTT.

A note on this clone: Given a much more abundant clone one base away, this may be a read error. Other DNA sequences within the sample encode an identical CDR3. V and J are TRBV6-5 and TRBJ1-2, with 7 bases aligning to TRBD1. CDR3 length: 12 amino acids. Trimming removed 6 bases from V and 5 bases from J; junction bases left unmatched: 3. CDR1 and CDR2 (germline): MNHEY, SVGAGI. CDR3 coding DNA: TGTGCCAGCAGCCTACAGGGGTATGGCTACACCTTC. This sequence encodes CASSLQGYGYTF.

The genes are TRBV5-6 and TRBJ1-4; D is undetermined. V dropped 1 base and J dropped 5 bases, with 6 bases sitting between them. This CDR3 contains 13 residues. Germline V gives CDR1 SGHDT, CDR2 YYEEEE. CDR3 DNA: TGTGCCAGCAGCTTGAGGAGGAATGAAAAACTGTTTTTT. Its translation is CASSLRRNEKLFF.

The rearrangement joins TRBV30 to TRBJ2-5; no clear D. The end of the DNA fits TRBJ2-7 better, so the J call may be wrong. This CDR3 spans 10 amino acids. Germline CDR1 GTSNPN, CDR2 SVGIG (reference sequence). The CDR3 DNA reads TGTGCCTGGAGTGCCCGCGAGCAGTACTTC. Translating it yields CAWSAREQYF.

The chain combines TRBV27 with TRBJ2-7, with D hard to call. CDR3 length equals 16 residues. V lost 7 bases, J lost 0 bases, and 19 bases lay in between. The V gene's germline CDR1 is MNHEY and CDR2 SMNVEV (reference sequence). The CDR3 DNA sequence: TGTGCCAGCATCCCGAACTGGCCGATCCTCTCCTACGAGCAGTACTTC. Encoded protein: CASIPNWPILSYEQYF.

The chain employs TRBV10-1 and TRBJ1-6; 8 bases map to TRBD1. This CDR3 is 15 amino acids long. The ends lost 4 bases at V and 10 bases at J; junction bases unmatched: 9. Germline CDR1 is WNHNN and CDR2 is SYGVQD (reference sequence). CDR3 region: CASSAGGGTESPLHF. CDR3 sequence (DNA): TGCGCCAGCAGTGCAGGGGGCGGCACGGAATCACCCCTCCACTTT.

The chain has TRBV30 and TRBJ1-1; 11 bases line up with TRBD1. J lost 0 bases, V lost 1 base, and 4 bases had no gene match. The CDR3 extends over 16 amino acids. Per germline, CDR1 GTSNPN and CDR2 SVGIG (reference sequence). The CDR3 DNA follows: TGTGCCTGGAGTGGGGGGACAGGGGGTCTGAACACTGAAGCTTTCTTT. Protein: CAWSGGTGGLNTEAFF.

The rearrangement links TRBV7-3 to TRBJ2-5, with 7 bases lining up with TRBD2. Germline lookup yields CDR1 SGHTA and CDR2 FQGTGA. The CDR3 is 15 residues long. V trimming: 0 bases; J trimming: 2 bases; junction bases outside the gene matches: 3. CDR3 sequence (DNA): TGTGCCAGCAGCTTAACCGGGGGGTTTCAAGAGACCCAGTACTTC. This sequence encodes CASSLTGGFQETQYF.

As DNA, the CDR3 is TGTGCCAGCAGTTGGGCAGGGACAGCCGAGACCCAGTACTTC. The encoded protein is CASSWAGTAETQYF. The rearrangement joins TRBV27 to TRBJ2-5, with 7 bases matching TRBD1. The CDR3 length is 14 residues. Per the germline V gene, CDR1 is MNHEY and CDR2 is SMNVEV (reference sequence). Unmatched junction bases numbered 7, after V lost 4 bases and J lost 5 bases.

The chain employs TRBV28 and TRBJ1-1; 10 bases align to TRBD1. The V gene's germline CDR1 is MDHEN and CDR2 SYDVKM. V was pared by 3 bases and J by 6 bases, with 7 bases of the junction left unmatched. The CDR3 runs to 15 residues. CDR3 region: CASSFPGQGVSEAFF. DNA of the CDR3: TGTGCCAGCAGTTTCCCTGGACAGGGGGTATCTGAAGCTTTCTTT. The full variable domain, its missing parts supplied by reference TRBV28 and TRBJ1-1, is DVKVTQSSRYLVKRTGEKVFLECVQDMDHENMFWYRQDPGLGLRLIYFSYDVKMKEKGDIPEGYSVSREKKERFSLILESASTNQTSMYLCASSFPGQGVSEAFFGQGTRLTVV.

The chain combines TRBV4-1 with TRBJ2-7; 8 bases map to TRBD1. The CDR3 length is 16 residues. Germline trimming cut 3 bases from V and 6 bases from J; bases unmatched to any gene: 13. CDR1 and CDR2 (germline): MGHRA, YSYEKL. The CDR3, as DNA: TGCGCCAGCAGCCACGCCAAGGGGACAGGACTAAGCGAGCAGTACTTC. Its translation is CASSHAKGTGLSEQYF.